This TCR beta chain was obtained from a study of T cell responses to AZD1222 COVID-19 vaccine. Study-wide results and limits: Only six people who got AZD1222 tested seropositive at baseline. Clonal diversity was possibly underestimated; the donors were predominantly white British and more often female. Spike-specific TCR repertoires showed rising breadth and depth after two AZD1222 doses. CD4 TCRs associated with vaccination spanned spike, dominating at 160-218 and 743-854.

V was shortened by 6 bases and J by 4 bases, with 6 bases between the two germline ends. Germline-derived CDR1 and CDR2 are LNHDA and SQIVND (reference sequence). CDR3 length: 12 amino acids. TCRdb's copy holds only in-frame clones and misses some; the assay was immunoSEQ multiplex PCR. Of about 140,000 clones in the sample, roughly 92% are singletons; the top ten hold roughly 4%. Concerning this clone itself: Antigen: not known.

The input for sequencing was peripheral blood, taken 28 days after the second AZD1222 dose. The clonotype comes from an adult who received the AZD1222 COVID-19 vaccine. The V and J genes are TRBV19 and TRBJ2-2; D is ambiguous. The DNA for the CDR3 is TGTGCCAGTAGGCTTTTCACCGGGGAGCTGTTTTTT. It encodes CASRLFTGELFF.